The 25 T cell receptor beta chains listed next were all sequenced from one sample in a study of shared clonotypes between healthy human individuals. As defined, naive CD8 cells were CD45RO-negative and positively selected for CCR7, with terminally differentiated effector memory CD45RA+ cells excluded. Repertoires were generated with immunoSEQ multiplex PCR, while TCRdb's copy carries only in-frame clones and drops some. The table lists about 2.1 million clones, just over 90% of them singletons. The sample comprised naive CD8+ T cells from PBMCs. The origin of the receptors is a young man in good health. Some clones in this sample may be carry-over from other donors' samples.

V and J are TRBV14 and TRBJ2-7; tentatively, D is TRBD2 (5 bases). This CDR3 has 13 amino acids. Trimming removed 4 bases from V and 5 bases from J, with 12 bases in between. CDR1 SGHDN and CDR2 FVKESK come from the germline V gene. The CDR3 DNA reads as TGTGCCAGCAGCCCCCGGGGTCCCCACGAGCAGTACTTC. Protein sequence: CASSPRGPHEQYF.

The chain joins TRBV5-4 to TRBJ1-5; TRBD1 might be the D (6 bases). The CDR3 spans 13 residues. V gave up 4 bases and J gave up 3 bases, with 8 bases separating them. Germline V CDR1 and CDR2: SGHNT, YYREEE (reference sequence). The CDR3 coding sequence is TGTGCCAGCAGCGGGGGGCCCAATCAGCCCCAGCATTTT. This gives the protein CASSGGPNQPQHF.

The count of this clone is one. The chain recombines TRBV19 with TRBJ2-1, with a tentative D call TRBD1 (6 bases). This CDR3 has 13 amino acids. V was shortened by 7 bases and J by 6 bases, with 13 bases between the two germline ends. Looked up from germline, CDR1 is LNHDA and CDR2 is SQIVND (reference sequence). The CDR3 DNA sequence: TGTGCCAGTAATTCGGGACAACTCAATGAGCAGTTCTTC. As protein: CASNSGQLNEQFF.

This chain connects TRBV11-2 to TRBJ1-1; no clear D gene. Trimming stripped 1 base from V and 1 base from J, with 7 bases between. The germline V gene has CDR1 SGHAT and CDR2 FQNNGV. This CDR3 is 14 amino acids long. DNA for the CDR3: TGTGCCAGCAGCTTAGTGTTCGAGAACACTGAAGCTTTCTTT. Translating gives CASSLVFENTEAFF.

The rearrangement links TRBV4-1 to TRBJ2-3, with 7 bases fitting TRBD1. There are 13 residues in the CDR3. Germline CDR1 reads MGHRA; CDR2 reads YSYEKL. V shed 5 bases, J shed 6 bases, and the junction held 5 bases outside the gene matches. The CDR3 nucleotides are TGCGCCAGCAGCGACAGGGTTGGGGATACGCAGTATTTT. Translating gives CASSDRVGDTQYF.

This clone was detected only once. CDR3 loop: CASSKILEGDGYTF. The CDR3 DNA sequence: TGTGCCAGCAGCAAAATTCTGGAGGGGGATGGCTACACCTTC. The V gene is TRBV28, the J gene TRBJ1-2, with a weak D call TRBD1 (6 bases). The V gene lost 6 bases and the J gene lost 6 bases, with 17 bases spanning the gap. From germline, CDR1 is MDHEN and CDR2 SYDVKM. The length of the CDR3 is 14 residues.

The rearrangement links TRBV9 to TRBJ2-1; D is uncertain. Germline CDR1 and CDR2: SGDLS and YYNGEE. The V gene lost 3 bases and the J gene lost 8 bases, with 12 bases spanning the gap. The CDR3 is 13 amino acids. CDR3 sequence reads: CASSDTSADEQFF. For the CDR3, the DNA is TGTGCCAGCAGCGACACGAGTGCCGATGAGCAGTTCTTC.

Regarding this clone: Other DNA sequences within the sample encode an identical CDR3. The chain joins TRBV7-9 to TRBJ2-5, with D hard to call. The CDR3 loop spans 11 amino acids. Looked up from germline, CDR1 is SEHNR and CDR2 is FQNEAQ (reference sequence). Trimming cost V 5 bases and J 5 bases, with 6 bases left between them. The DNA for the CDR3 is TGTGCCAGCAGCCTTCTGGAGACCCAGTACTTC. Encoded protein: CASSLLETQYF.

The chain is built from TRBV7-9 and TRBJ2-3; 7 bases are a match to TRBD2. The CDR3 is 15 residues long. Trimming cost V 7 bases and J 3 bases; bases outside gene matches: 10. The V gene's germline CDR1 is SEHNR and CDR2 FQNEAQ (reference sequence). The CDR3 DNA reads TGTGCCAGCACCATAGGTGCTAGCGGAACAGATACGCAGTATTTT. Translated, it gives CASTIGASGTDTQYF.

This chain links TRBV30 with TRBJ2-7; 9 bases match TRBD1. Germline V CDR1 and CDR2: GTSNPN, SVGIG (reference sequence). The CDR3 has 14 amino acids. V gave up 2 bases and J gave up 4 bases; unmatched junction bases: 6. The CDR3 sequence is CAWSQDRGHYEQYF. In nucleotides, the CDR3 is TGTGCCTGGAGTCAGGACAGGGGTCATTACGAGCAGTACTTC.

In its sample, this clone was seen once. This chain joins TRBV30 and TRBJ2-1; 10 bases line up with TRBD2. Losses at the gene ends were 5 bases for V and 12 bases for J; bases not matched to a gene: 7. Germline V lookup: CDR1 GTSNPN, CDR2 SVGIG (reference sequence). The CDR3 length is 12 residues. As DNA, the CDR3 is TGTGCCTGGTCCCTAGCGGGAGACTGGCAGTTCTTC. It specifies CAWSLAGDWQFF.

V gene TRBV7-9 combines with J gene TRBJ2-1; 13 positions agree with TRBD2. The CDR3 length is 15 residues. Germline V gene lookup returns CDR1 SEHNR and CDR2 FQNEAQ (reference sequence). Trimming cost V 10 bases and J 10 bases; bases outside gene matches: 13. The CDR3 spells CANGLAGVASKEQFF. The DNA of the CDR3 is TGTGCCAACGGACTAGCGGGAGTCGCCTCTAAGGAGCAGTTCTTC.

For this clone: This same CDR3 is encoded by further DNA sequences in the sample. The chain couples TRBV5-8 to TRBJ2-1; D is perhaps TRBD1 (5 bases). Germline CDR1 SGHTS, CDR2 YDEGEE. The CDR3 runs to 15 residues. With 4 bases removed from V and 0 bases from J, the gap between germline ends came to 11 bases. CDR3 DNA: TGTGCCAGCAGCATAACAGGCAGCTCCTACAATGAGCAGTTCTTC. Amino acid sequence: CASSITGSSYNEQFF.

The V gene is TRBV5-4, the J gene TRBJ1-2; TRBD1 aligns across 9 bases. This CDR3 region has 16 residues. Trimming cost V 1 base and J 7 bases; bases outside gene matches: 11. The germline gives CDR1 SGHNT, CDR2 YYREEE (reference sequence). The CDR3 loop is CASSLFWTGTGSGYTF. The CDR3 coding sequence is TGTGCCAGCAGCTTGTTCTGGACCGGGACAGGGTCTGGCTACACCTTC.

The chain employs TRBV7-9 and TRBJ2-7, with a weak D call TRBD1 (6 bases). Trimming left V 5 bases short and J 7 bases short, with 21 bases between. CDR3 length: 15 amino acids. Germline V gives CDR1 SEHNR, CDR2 FQNEAQ (reference sequence). In DNA, the CDR3 is TGTGCCAGCAGCACACCTATTAATGGGGGCTGGGAGCAGTACTTC. Its translation: CASSTPINGGWEQYF.

This chain uses TRBV10-3 with TRBJ1-4; TRBD1 aligns across 8 bases. CDR1 and CDR2 from the germline V gene are ENHRY and SYGVKD. The CDR3 runs 16 residues. V shed 3 bases, J shed 3 bases, and the junction held 6 bases outside the gene matches. For the CDR3, the DNA is TGTGCCATCAGTGATGCAGGGGGCTTGTCTAATGAAAAACTGTTTTTT. Translated: CAISDAGGLSNEKLFF.

The chain is built from TRBV10-3 and TRBJ2-1, with 9 nucleotides matching TRBD2. Germline CDR1 reads ENHRY; CDR2 reads SYGVKD. V was clipped by 6 bases and J by 4 bases; unmatched bases: 7. The CDR3 is 15 amino acids. DNA for the CDR3: TGTGCCATCAGCACGCGGGAGGGAGCTTACAATGAGCAGTTCTTC. This sequence encodes CAISTREGAYNEQFF.

Here the CDR3 reads CASSLGGSDTQYF. For the CDR3, the DNA is TGTGCCAGCAGCTTAGGGGGATCAGATACGCAGTATTTT. The chain uses TRBV7-9 and TRBJ2-3; D is uncertain. The V end lost 1 base, the J end lost 4 bases, and 6 bases lay between the germline ends. CDR3 length equals 13 residues. Germline V lookup: CDR1 SEHNR, CDR2 FQNEAQ (reference sequence). Complete variable domain (other parts from reference TRBV7-9 and TRBJ2-3): DTGVSQNPRHKITKRGQNVTFRCDPISEHNRLYWYRQTLGQGPEFLTYFQNEAQLEKSRLLSDRFSAERPKGSFSTLEIQRTEQGDSAMYLCASSLGGSDTQYFGPGTRLTVL.

This clone was recorded a few times. The chain carries TRBV19 and TRBJ1-5; 9 nucleotides agree with TRBD1. Germline CDR1 and CDR2: LNHDA and SQIVND (reference sequence). V trimming: 3 bases; J trimming: 4 bases; junction bases outside the gene matches: 4. CDR3 length: 15 residues. The CDR3 loop is CASSMETGGNQPQHF. The CDR3 DNA reads as TGTGCCAGTAGTATGGAGACAGGGGGTAATCAGCCCCAGCATTTT. The full variable domain, rest sourced from reference TRBV19 and TRBJ1-5, is DGGITQSPKYLFRKEGQNVTLSCEQNLNHDAMYWYRQDPGQGLRLIYYSQIVNDFQKGDIAEGYSVSREKKESFPLTVTSAQKNPTAFYLCASSMETGGNQPQHFGDGTRLSIL.

This sequence joins TRBV5-1 and TRBJ1-1; D possibly corresponds to TRBD1 (5 bases). The CDR3 length is 14 residues. Deletions cut 4 bases from V and 4 bases from J, with 14 bases between. Germline V gene sequence: CDR1 SGHRS, CDR2 YFSETQ. The CDR3 nucleotides are TGCGCCAGCAGCCCCAGGCTAAGGGGCACTGAAGCTTTCTTT. It is translated as CASSPRLRGTEAFF.

The chain employs TRBV2 and TRBJ2-4; no reliable D call. V was pared by 2 bases and J by 2 bases, with 13 bases between. Germline loops: CDR1 SNHLY, CDR2 FYNNEI. This CDR3 is built from 16 residues. Here the CDR3 DNA reads TGTGCCAGCAGTGAAAACCATGGGAACACCAAAAACATTCAGTACTTC. Translated: CASSENHGNTKNIQYF.

The gene calls are TRBV5-4 and TRBJ1-1, with D perhaps TRBD1 (6 bases). The germline gives CDR1 SGHNT, CDR2 YYREEE (reference sequence). Trimming pared 4 bases from V and 1 base from J, leaving 8 bases between. The CDR3 length is 13 residues. CDR3 DNA: TGTGCCAGCAGCGGGACACCGAACACTGAAGCTTTCTTT. Its protein product is CASSGTPNTEAFF.

The chain combines TRBV2 with TRBJ2-7; D may be TRBD1 (5 bases). The germline gives CDR1 SNHLY, CDR2 FYNNEI. Trimming took off 3 bases at V and 3 bases at J, with 15 bases between the two ends. The CDR3 loop spans 15 amino acids. This CDR3 reads CASSDDQGQVYEQYF. Here the CDR3 DNA reads TGTGCCAGCAGTGATGACCAGGGCCAGGTCTACGAGCAGTACTTC.

This chain links TRBV27 with TRBJ2-1; D not resolved. V shed 4 bases and J shed 8 bases, with 18 bases lying between them. Germline CDR1 MNHEY, CDR2 SMNVEV (reference sequence). The CDR3 sequence is 15 residues long. In DNA form, the CDR3 reads TGTGCCAGCAGTTCGACATACGGGCCCTGGGATGAGCAGTTCTTC. It yields the protein CASSSTYGPWDEQFF.

The chain combines TRBV4-3 with TRBJ2-5, with D possibly being TRBD1 (5 bases). Germline assignment: CDR1 LGHNA and CDR2 YSLEER. Trimming removed 0 bases from V and 1 base from J, with 12 bases in between. The CDR3 covers 16 residues. DNA for the CDR3: TGCGCCAGCAGCCAAGAAACAGGCAGCCTCCAAGAGACCCAGTACTTC. Protein: CASSQETGSLQETQYF.